This TCR beta chain was identified during a study of CD8 T cells in Susac syndrome. Per the germline V gene, CDR1 is SGHVS and CDR2 is FNYEAQ. This CDR3 is 14 amino acids long. With 5 bases clipped from V and 5 bases from J, the junction kept 8 bases outside the gene matches. Turning to this clonotype: Antigen unknown.

Study results and caveats: The study's TCR sequencing and HLA analysis covered a relatively small number of individuals, and the study acknowledged this.

TEMRA cells were FACS-enriched and CD8+ and CD4+ T cells negatively isolated. RNA, at about 0.45 to 1 ug, was reverse transcribed with random hexamers. Using its own MiXCR run on the immunoSEQ multiplex PCR reads, TCRdb lists one record per CDR3 protein. Seen here are 350,000 to 550,000 distinct CDR3 sequences, around 85% observed once, and the top ten hold 0.09% to 0.15%. This chain uses TRBV7-6 with TRBJ2-5, with 7 positions matching TRBD1. This clonotype originated in a human donor with multiple sclerosis. Sequenced sample: CD8+ T cells from PBMCs. The CDR3 loop reads CASSPETGWETQYF. The CDR3 DNA reads as TGTGCCAGCAGCCCCGAGACAGGGTGGGAGACCCAGTACTTC.